This T cell receptor beta chain was documented in a study of blood T cell repertoires in COVID-19 (TCRdb year 2020). Context from the whole study: The collaborator samples originated in the United States, Italy and Spain and spanned the acute and convalescent phases of COVID-19. Samples were obtained from the ongoing ImmuneRACE study (first 160 participants) and from approximately 1,200 subjects provided by 6 global collaborators. The prospective study material was composed of cDNA or gDNA derived from T cells, B-cell-depleted T cells, or PBMCs. The repertoires were released in a freely available public database meant as a resource for research on the immune response to SARS-CoV-2. Subjects who had been exposed to COVID-19, were actively infected with it, or had recovered from it provided the deeply sampled blood TCRbeta repertoires that made up the dataset. The sample metadata nearly always contained a de-identified subject ID, COVID-19 status, age in years and sex. Where available, HLA class I and class II types were taken from metadata supplied by the sample provider and were not determined by assay-based typing.

TCRbeta CDR3 regions were amplified from genomic DNA using the immunoSEQ Assay, a bias-controlled multiplex PCR. The paper's data handling went like this. The number of nucleated cells in each sample was estimated from the amplification of reference gene primers within the assay. To quantify the absolute abundance of each unique TCRbeta CDR3 rearrangement, sequence reads were collapsed and filtered. For each sample, productive Simpson clonality was calculated as the square root of Simpson's diversity index across productive rearrangements. TCRdb stores this immuneACCESS table with in-frame sequences only. Part of the clones is absent; in the studies checked, under half of the shortfall reflects unresolved V genes, and no reason is known for the rest. V and J calls and clone size are given by that table; D and trimming were obtained from the DNA. The sample table shows 250,000 or so clones, and more than 80% are seen once. Clones ranked in the top ten supply about 1.8% of the sample.

About this clone itself: What antigen it recognizes has not been identified. Within one base of it there is no much larger clone, and no base qualities were kept.

Participants in the prospective study were aged roughly 18 to 100 years, lived in 20 to 30 United States geographic areas, and enrolled through a virtual design. In the prospective study, participants were assigned to cohorts based on the clinical history participants reported in a screening survey and a study questionnaire. Recovered participants in ImmuneRACE Cohort 3 were defined by two consecutive negative NP/OP PCR tests, clearance by a healthcare professional, or resolution of symptoms. In the prospective study, mobile phlebotomists collected whole blood, serum and a nasopharyngeal or oropharyngeal swab from each participant. Over a roughly 2-month period, participants in the prospective study had the option of providing additional blood draws and questionnaires. Blood samples from the prospective study were shipped frozen or at room temperature prior to DNA extraction. The CDR3 measures 17 amino acids from cysteine to phenylalanine. Just the 51-base CDR3 DNA is kept, in frame starting at base 1. V ends up 4 bases short and J 0 bases short, with an unmatched junction base count of 6. In the germline V gene, CDR1 corresponds to KGHDR and CDR2 to SFDVKD.

Points the paper makes about the study in general: How much clinical and demographic metadata was included differed by source and by participant, and the metadata was provided uncurated.

Material for sequencing was PBMCs or T cells enriched from blood (not recorded which). The origin of this receptor is a man in his 60s who had recovered from COVID-19. Here the chain combines TRBV24-1 and TRBJ1-5, with 9 middle bases fitting TRBD1. The sequence in DNA is TGTGCCACCAGTGACCCGGGACAGGGAGATAGCAATCAGCCCCAGCATTTT. Its translation is CATSDPGQGDSNQPQHF.